This T cell receptor (beta chain) was recovered during a study of T cell responses to AZD1222 COVID-19 vaccine. Repertoires were generated with immunoSEQ multiplex PCR, while TCRdb's copy carries only in-frame clones and drops some. The sample shows around 160,000 clones, roughly 94% of them seen only once. About this clone itself: Its antigen is undetermined.

Findings and limits, study-wide: White British ancestry dominated among donors, who included more females, and clonal diversity was possibly underestimated.

The CDR3 has 12 residues. Germline V gene sequence: CDR1 SNHLY, CDR2 FYNNEI. The chain carries TRBV2 and TRBJ1-1; D unclear. The receptor was derived from an adult who received the AZD1222 COVID-19 vaccine. Source: peripheral blood, taken 28 days after the second AZD1222 dose. The CDR3 spells CAERAGDTEAFF. The CDR3, as DNA: TGTGCAGAGCGGGCCGGAGACACTGAAGCTTTCTTT.